Below are 11 T cell receptor beta chains sequenced from a single sample in a study of beta chain features in type 1 diabetes. Antigen specificity for these receptors is unknown. The whole isolated RNA underwent reverse transcription, so sequencing captured expressed TCRB transcripts. Profiled with immunoSEQ multiplex PCR; TCRdb holds only in-frame clones, not every one. Among 300,000 to 350,000 clones listed, approximately 13% were seen once. Notes on the study in general: TCRB CDR3 length was moderately but significantly reduced in all four CD4+ subsets of Type 1 diabetes patients.

Sequencing was performed on naive CD4+ T cells from blood. The origin of the receptors is a young woman with type 1 diabetes.

This clone was seen more than once but under ten times. The gene calls are TRBV5-1 and TRBJ1-2; the match to TRBD1 covers 7 bases. Germline values: CDR1 SGHRS, CDR2 YFSETQ. The CDR3 is made up of 12 amino acids. Germline trimming cut 3 bases from V and 7 bases from J; bases unmatched to any gene: 3. The CDR3 spells CASSWDSGGYTF. The CDR3 nucleotides read TGCGCCAGCAGCTGGGACAGCGGTGGCTACACCTTC.

The rearrangement joins TRBV10-3 to TRBJ2-5, with 8 bases matching TRBD1. This CDR3 has 12 amino acids. Germline trimming cut 10 bases from V and 5 bases from J; bases unmatched to any gene: 6. Per germline, CDR1 ENHRY and CDR2 SYGVKD. The CDR3 coding sequence is TGTGCCACTAATGACAGGGGTGAGACCCAGTACTTC. It encodes CATNDRGETQYF.

The chain links TRBV7-2 to TRBJ2-7, with D tentatively TRBD1 (5 bases). The CDR3 spans 16 residues. CDR1 and CDR2 (germline): SGHTA, FQGNSA. Deletions cut 1 base from V and 3 bases from J, with 16 bases between. CDR3 loop: CASSLGGQGKVYEQYF. The CDR3 region has the DNA TGTGCCAGCAGCTTAGGTGGGCAGGGAAAAGTCTACGAGCAGTACTTC.

This chain joins TRBV19 and TRBJ1-5; 10 nucleotides agree with TRBD1. This CDR3 has 14 residues. With 4 bases clipped from V and 4 bases from J, the junction kept 1 base outside the gene matches. Per the germline V gene, CDR1 is LNHDA and CDR2 is SQIVND (reference sequence). The CDR3 is CASSTGQGNQPQHF. The CDR3 DNA reads as TGTGCCAGTAGTACGGGACAGGGGAATCAGCCCCAGCATTTT.

The chain combines TRBV2 with TRBJ2-4; 8 bases fit TRBD2. The V gene's germline CDR1 is SNHLY and CDR2 FYNNEI. V shed 8 bases, J shed 6 bases, and the junction held 9 bases outside the gene matches. The CDR3 contains 14 residues. CDR3 DNA sequence: TGTGCCAGCGAGGCCGGGACTAGGGGAAACATTCAGTACTTC. This translates into CASEAGTRGNIQYF.

The chain combines TRBV9 with TRBJ1-1; D gene uncertain. Trimming stripped 0 bases from V and 4 bases from J, with 7 bases between. The germline V gene encodes CDR1 SGDLS and CDR2 YYNGEE. CDR3 length: 13 amino acids. The CDR3 spells CASSVVPVTEAFF. DNA of the CDR3: TGTGCCAGCAGCGTAGTTCCGGTCACTGAAGCTTTCTTT.

This clone occurred a few times. V is TRBV30 and J is TRBJ2-1; TRBD2 aligns across 10 bases. CDR3 length: 16 amino acids. Looked up from germline, CDR1 is GTSNPN and CDR2 is SVGIG (reference sequence). After removal of 0 bases from V and 7 bases from J, the junction contained 9 bases not matched to a gene. As DNA, the CDR3 is TGTGCCTGGAGTGTACGGGTACTAGCGGGAAAGAATGAGCAGTTCTTC. Translated: CAWSVRVLAGKNEQFF.

This clone was found a few times. The chain carries TRBV9 and TRBJ2-2; TRBD2 agrees at 9 bases. The CDR3 totals 15 residues. CDR1 is SGDLS, CDR2 YYNGEE, per germline. V was pared by 4 bases and J by 6 bases, with 7 bases of the junction left unmatched. The CDR3 sequence is CASSNSGSGPGELFF. CDR3 DNA sequence: TGTGCCAGCAGCAATAGCGGGAGTGGGCCCGGGGAGCTGTTTTTT.

This chain links TRBV10-3 with TRBJ1-5, with 7 nucleotides matching TRBD1. The CDR3 runs 14 residues. CDR1 and CDR2 from the germline V gene are ENHRY and SYGVKD. J lost 4 bases, V lost 5 bases, and 5 bases had no gene match. CDR3 in DNA: TGTGCCATCAGTCGACAGGGTACTAATCAGCCCCAGCATTTT. It yields the protein CAISRQGTNQPQHF.

This clone was observed a handful of times. The chain joins TRBV14 to TRBJ2-3, with a weak D call TRBD2 (5 bases). The V gene's germline CDR1 is SGHDN and CDR2 FVKESK. The CDR3 has 15 residues. V was shortened by 0 bases and J by 4 bases, with 11 bases between the two germline ends. The CDR3 region has the DNA TGTGCCAGCAGCCAAGATCACGGGGTTTCAGATACGCAGTATTTT. It specifies CASSQDHGVSDTQYF. Using reference TRBV14 and TRBJ2-3 for the parts outside the CDR3, the full variable domain is EAGVTQFPSHSVIEKGQTVTLRCDPISGHDNLYWYRRVMGKEIKFLLHFVKESKQDESGMPNNRFLAERTGGTYSTLKVQPAELEDSGVYFCASSQDHGVSDTQYFGPGTRLTVL.

This clone was recorded a few times. V and J are TRBV18 and TRBJ1-5; TRBD1 matches at 7 bases. Germline V lookup: CDR1 KGHSH, CDR2 LQKENI. CDR3 length: 15 residues. J gave up 3 bases and V 3 bases, and 5 bases lay outside the gene matches. The CDR3 region is CASSPSGGDNQPQHF. CDR3 sequence (DNA): TGTGCCAGCTCACCCTCAGGGGGAGACAATCAGCCCCAGCATTTT.